This TCR beta chain was retrieved from a study of cytomegalovirus exposure and HLA in healthy donors. Study overall: For the roughly 400 genotyped donors, 80% to 90% fell within the Caucasian-associated ancestry cluster.

PCR was performed using 60 Vbeta and 13 Jbeta primers. The assay was immunoSEQ multiplex PCR, and TCRdb's table has in-frame clones only and misses some. The table lists 85,000 to 100,000 clones, 64% of them singletons. V lost 7 bases and J 5 bases, leaving 11 bases between the germline ends. The CDR3 consists of 12 residues. From germline, CDR1 is MNHEY and CDR2 SVGAGI. Sequenced sample: PBMCs. This TCR derives from a man aged 55 to 70 in good health and CMV-seronegative. The chain carries TRBV6-5 and TRBJ2-5, with a weak D call TRBD2 (6 bases). CDR3 residues: CASKDYWETQYF. The CDR3 DNA is TGTGCCAGCAAGGACTATTGGGAGACCCAGTACTTC.